This is a list of T cell receptor beta chains from one sample in a study of technical replicates of blood from four donors. Assay used: immunoSEQ multiplex PCR; TCRdb lists only in-frame clones, some missing. The table shows over 80,000 clones, with roughly 95% occurring only once. The source material was T cells isolated from PBMCs. The receptors originated from a human donor in good health. The CDR3 runs from the conserved cysteine through the conserved F or W. D genes are given only for firm matches. The size entry is marked missing in some rows and otherwise reads once, few, many or a size class.

D gene: TRBD2
J gene: TRBJ2-7
V gene: TRBV7-2
clone size: NA
CDR3 DNA: TGTGCCAGCAGCTTCATGCTCCTTCGAATGGGAGCGGGATTAAGGGAGCAGTACTTC
CDR3 protein: CASSFMLLRMGAGLREQYF

D gene: NA
J gene: TRBJ2-7
V gene: TRBV27
clone size: once
CDR3 DNA: TGTGCCAGCAGTTTACAGGTCTTCTCCTACGAGCAGTACTTC
CDR3 protein: CASSLQVFSYEQYF

D gene: NA
J gene: TRBJ1-1
V gene: TRBV5-1
clone size: NA
CDR3 DNA: TGCGCCAGCAGCCACCCGGGGGGGAACAGAGAAGCTTTCTTT
CDR3 protein: CASSHPGGNREAFF

D gene: NA
J gene: TRBJ2-7
V gene: TRBV2
clone size: NA
CDR3 DNA: TGTGCCAGCAGTGTGACAGGTGGCTACGAGCAGTACTTC
CDR3 protein: CASSVTGGYEQYF

D gene: NA
J gene: TRBJ2-7
V gene: TRBV2
clone size: NA
CDR3 DNA: TGTGCCAGCAGAACAGACGGCTACGAGCAGTACTTC
CDR3 protein: CASRTDGYEQYF

D gene: NA
J gene: TRBJ2-3
V gene: TRBV5-1
clone size: NA
CDR3 DNA: TGCGCCAGCAGCTTGGGAGTGGCAGGAGATACGCAGTATTTT
CDR3 protein: CASSLGVAGDTQYF

D gene: NA
J gene: TRBJ2-1
V gene: TRBV7-9
clone size: few
CDR3 DNA: TGTGCCAGCAGCTTAGACTCCGCGGAGCAGTTCTTC
CDR3 protein: CASSLDSAEQFF

D gene: NA
J gene: TRBJ1-1
V gene: TRBV19
clone size: NA
CDR3 DNA: TGTGCCAGTAGTCCCAGGGGGAACACTGAAGCTTTCTTT
CDR3 protein: CASSPRGNTEAFF

D gene: NA
J gene: TRBJ2-7
V gene: TRBV5-1
clone size: NA
CDR3 DNA: TGCGCCAGTAGGAGGGGGGGACAAACCACGTACGAGCAGTACTTC
CDR3 protein: CASRRGGQTTYEQYF

D gene: NA
J gene: TRBJ1-2
V gene: TRBV4-1
clone size: NA
CDR3 DNA: TGCGCCAGCAGCCGTCTCAGGGGCAGTGGCTACACCTTC
CDR3 protein: CASSRLRGSGYTF

D gene: NA
J gene: TRBJ2-5
V gene: TRBV18
clone size: NA
CDR3 DNA: TGTGCCAGCTCACCGCCCGGGGAAGAGACCCAGTACTTC
CDR3 protein: CASSPPGEETQYF

D gene: NA
J gene: TRBJ2-1
V gene: TRBV7-9
clone size: NA
CDR3 DNA: TGTGCCAGCAGCTTATCAAGGGGAAGCCTCTCAGATTCCTACAATGAGCAGTTCTTC
CDR3 protein: CASSLSRGSLSDSYNEQFF

D gene: TRBD2
J gene: TRBJ2-3
V gene: TRBV2
clone size: NA
CDR3 DNA: TGTGCCAGCAGTGAAGCGCAGTGGGGCGGGAGCCCAGATACGCAGTATTTT
CDR3 protein: CASSEAQWGGSPDTQYF

D gene: TRBD2
J gene: TRBJ2-5
V gene: TRBV19
clone size: NA
CDR3 DNA: TGTGCCACTAGCGGGATGGGGACCCAGTACTTC
CDR3 protein: CATSGMGTQYF

D gene: NA
J gene: TRBJ1-2
V gene: TRBV6-5
clone size: once
CDR3 DNA: TGTGCCACCAACACACGGGACTATGGCTACACCTTC
CDR3 protein: CATNTRDYGYTF

D gene: TRBD1
J gene: TRBJ1-5
V gene: TRBV29-1
clone size: NA
CDR3 DNA: TGCAGCGTTCCGGGACAGAGCAATCAGCCCCAGCATTTT
CDR3 protein: CSVPGQSNQPQHF

D gene: TRBD2
J gene: TRBJ2-7
V gene: TRBV6-5
clone size: NA
CDR3 DNA: TGTGCCAGCAGTTACCTTTCTAGCGGGAGAATCCACGAGCAGTACTTC
CDR3 protein: CASSYLSSGRIHEQYF

D gene: TRBD2
J gene: TRBJ2-3
V gene: TRBV7-2
clone size: NA
CDR3 DNA: TGTGCCAGCAGCTGGGGAGGAGGGGGGACTAGCGGGAGGCCAGATACGCAGTATTTT
CDR3 protein: CASSWGGGGTSGRPDTQYF

D gene: TRBD1
J gene: TRBJ2-5
V gene: TRBV7-2
clone size: NA
CDR3 DNA: TGTGCCAGCAGCATCCGGGACAGGGGAGAGACCCAGTACTTC
CDR3 protein: CASSIRDRGETQYF

D gene: NA
J gene: TRBJ2-7
V gene: TRBV2
clone size: NA
CDR3 DNA: TGTGCCAGCAGTGAAGGGAGCTGGAGAGAGGGTAACGAGCAGTACTTC
CDR3 protein: CASSEGSWREGNEQYF

D gene: NA
J gene: TRBJ1-1
V gene: TRBV11-3
clone size: NA
CDR3 DNA: TGTGCCAGCAGCAGGGAGATGAACACTGAAGCTTTCTTT
CDR3 protein: CASSREMNTEAFF

D gene: NA
J gene: TRBJ2-1
V gene: TRBV5-1
clone size: NA
CDR3 DNA: TGCGCCAGCAGCTTGGGAAGTAGGGGATACAATGAGCAGTTCTTC
CDR3 protein: CASSLGSRGYNEQFF

D gene: TRBD2
J gene: TRBJ2-5
V gene: TRBV19
clone size: NA
CDR3 DNA: TGTGCCAGTAGTTCGGGGGGAGAGACCCAGTACTTC
CDR3 protein: CASSSGGETQYF

D gene: NA
J gene: TRBJ1-3
V gene: TRBV7-2
clone size: NA
CDR3 DNA: TGTGCCAGCAGCTCCCAAGGGGGGGCTGGAAACACCATATATTTT
CDR3 protein: CASSSQGGAGNTIYF

D gene: TRBD2
J gene: TRBJ2-1
V gene: TRBV7-9
clone size: NA
CDR3 DNA: TGTGCCAGCAGCCAGACTAGCGGGAGTTTGCATGAGCAGTTCTTC
CDR3 protein: CASSQTSGSLHEQFF